This T cell receptor (beta chain) appears in the sequencing data of a study of T cell responses to AZD1222 COVID-19 vaccine. Study-wide background: Pooled samples include second doses given at about 4 or 12 weeks. General study results and limits: Recipients of two AZD1222 doses showed rising Spike-specific TCR breadth and depth. None of the repertoires were sampled until the peak T cell response had passed. Donors were mostly white British, more females; clonal diversity possibly underestimated.

Germline CDR1 reads SGHTS; CDR2 reads YDEGEE. This CDR3 region has 12 residues. The ends were cut back, 0 bases at V and 7 bases at J, with 7 bases in the middle. Here immunoSEQ multiplex PCR was the method, and the copy in TCRdb shows in-frame clones only, minus some. The sample lists 120,000 to 150,000 clones; approximately 88% were seen once. This clone was counted once. The antigen is unknown. The TCR sequence derives from an adult in good health. Sequenced here: peripheral blood, sampled on day 0 of AZD1222 vaccination. The rearrangement uses TRBV5-8 and TRBJ1-2; no definite D call. The CDR3 nucleotides read TGTGCCAGCAGCTTGGTTCCCCTTGGCTACACCTTC. It codes for CASSLVPLGYTF.